The present entry profiles one T cell receptor beta chain with its context. The target of this receptor is not known. No base quality values were provided; no much bigger clone lies one nucleotide off. This record comes from a study of blood T cells in healthy people across ages (dated by TCRdb to 2014 to 2015). Concerning the study at large: In model experiments, roughly one uniquely barcoded TCR beta cDNA molecule per two T cells was captured by template switching. Using deep sequencing normalized with unique cDNA molecular identifiers, the study measured how TCR beta repertoire diversity changes with age. Two additional independent replicas of 1 million unique cDNA reads from the same blood draw were analyzed for two donors (one aged 18 to 29 and one aged 80 or older). Four age groups were formed from the donors: young (average about 17 years), middle-aged (approximately 41), aged (about 68) and long-lived (roughly 88). To avoid experimental bias, donors of different ages were randomly spread across the sequencing lanes.

The investigation overall reported the following: The percentage of naive T cells measured by flow cytometry correlated strongly with observed TCR beta diversity. Estimates of total diversity from one million sequenced T cells were regarded as lower bounds and underestimates. Since profiling was done on bulk unsorted PBMCs, naive and antigen-experienced compartments could not be conclusively compared. The long-lived group showed more naive CD4+ T cells, fewer expanded clones and increased TCR diversity than the aged group, suggesting age selection. Because the CMV infection status of the donors was unknown, age-related changes in expanded clonotypes may potentially have been confounded. Observed TCR beta diversity per million T cells fell roughly linearly with age, and a significant reduction was already apparent by age about 36.

Systemically healthy Caucasian individuals from Russia, 39 in total and aged roughly 6 to 100 years, were included as donors. Roughly 9 milliliters of peripheral blood were drawn from each donor into EDTA-treated Vacutainer tubes. Ficoll-Paque density-gradient centrifugation was used to isolate PBMCs, with at least 7 million per sample. Total RNA, at least 6 micrograms per sample, was extracted from PBMCs with Trizol reagent. Naive CD45RAhigh/CD27high T cell percentages were measured by flow cytometry on a PBMC aliquot from every donor. The CDR3 contains 16 residues, cysteine and phenylalanine counted. Kept here is only the CDR3 DNA, which spans 48 bases and is read in frame from base 1. CDR1 is given as LGHDT and CDR2 as YNNKEL, both from the germline V gene (reference sequence). V lost 1 base and J lost 0 bases, and the count of bases not matched to a germline gene is 4. Libraries were built with 5' RACE. The sequencer listed for this sample is Illumina HiSeq 2500. The second PCR ran for about 7 to 11 cycles and used a J-beta primer mix along with a sample-barcoded 5' primer. A template-switch 5' adaptor carrying 12 random nucleotides introduced a unique molecular identifier onto each TCR beta cDNA molecule. Each sample yielded at least 3 million CDR3-containing paired-end reads. The Mint cDNA synthesis kit, primed by a TRBC-specific oligonucleotide, was used to synthesize first-strand cDNA from all RNA. All cDNA was treated with uracil-DNA glycosylase and then went through a first 18-cycle PCR with the universal primers M1SS and BC2_uni_R. The study's processing was this. For normalization, 1 million high-quality reads were randomly selected from each sample, with every read carrying a distinct molecular identifier. Reads sharing molecular identifiers were discarded rather than binned into consensus sequences. MiTCR, run with a Q25 quality threshold and the strictest error-elimination algorithm, handled CDR3 identification, clonotype clustering and error correction. A nonparametric unseen species model with Euler transformation was used to estimate lower-bound total TCR beta diversity. TCRdb reworked the public reads: Q25 trimming with fastp, MiXCR clone assembly, productive beta chains retained. One record per CDR3 amino acid sequence lists the most common genes and DNA. TCRdb, not the original authors, processed these V and J calls. The sample table lists 660,000 or so distinct CDR3 sequences, under 65% of them with a count of one. The ten largest account for more than 35% of the sample.

The chain links TRBV3-1 with TRBJ2-5; the junction holds 8 bases that match TRBD1. Sequencing input: blood. This sequence originates from a man aged 55 to 70 in good health. The sequenced DNA: TGTGCCAGCAGCCAAGGGGGACAGGTGAACCAAGAGACCCAGTACTTC. Its product reads: CASSQGGQVNQETQYF.